This T cell receptor (beta chain) was retrieved from a study of shared clonotypes between healthy human individuals. Study overall: Two female and a few male donors aged 18 to 49 were enrolled.

From germline, CDR1 is MNHEY and CDR2 SVGAGI. CDR3 length: 12 amino acids. V was clipped by 5 bases and J by 5 bases, with 9 bases between them. On sorted subsets, replicate PCRs used roughly 190 ng DNA, or some 27,000 T cell genomes. Here immunoSEQ multiplex PCR was the method, and the copy in TCRdb shows in-frame clones only, minus some. The sample consists of 2 million to 2.5 million clones, 85% to 95% of them appearing once. Whole-study results and caveats: Around 5% was the fraction of naive CD4 clonotypes found shared across several donors. In having few donors, the study represented limited genetic and exposure-history diversity.

CD45RO-negative, CCR7-positively selected cells formed the naive CD8 fraction, excluding terminally differentiated effector memory CD45RA+ cells. Concerning this clone itself: Its antigen is not known. Other DNA sequences of this sample code for an identical CDR3.

The chain is built from TRBV6-5 and TRBJ1-1, with D possibly being TRBD1 (5 bases). This receptor was taken from a young man in good health. Sequencing input: naive CD8+ T cells sorted from blood. The CDR3 DNA follows: TGTGCCAGCAGTGACAGCTCTACTGAAGCTTTCTTT. This codes for CASSDSSTEAFF.